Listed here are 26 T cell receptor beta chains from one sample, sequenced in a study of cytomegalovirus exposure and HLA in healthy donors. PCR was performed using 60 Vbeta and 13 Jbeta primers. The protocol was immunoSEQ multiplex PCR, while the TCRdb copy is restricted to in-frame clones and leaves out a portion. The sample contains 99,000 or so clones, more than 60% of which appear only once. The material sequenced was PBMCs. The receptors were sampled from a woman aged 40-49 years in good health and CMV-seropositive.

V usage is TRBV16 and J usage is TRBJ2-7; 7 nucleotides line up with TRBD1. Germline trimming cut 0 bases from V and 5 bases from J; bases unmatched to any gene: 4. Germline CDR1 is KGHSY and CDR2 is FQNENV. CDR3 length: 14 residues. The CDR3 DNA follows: TGTGCCAGCAGCCAATCAGGGGGCAGGAACGAGCAGTACTTC. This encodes CASSQSGGRNEQYF.

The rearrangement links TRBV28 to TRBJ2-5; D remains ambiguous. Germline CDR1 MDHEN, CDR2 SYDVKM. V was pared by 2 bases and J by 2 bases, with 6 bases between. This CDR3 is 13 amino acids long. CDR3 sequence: CASSLVRQETQYF. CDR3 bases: TGTGCCAGCAGTTTAGTCAGACAAGAGACCCAGTACTTC.

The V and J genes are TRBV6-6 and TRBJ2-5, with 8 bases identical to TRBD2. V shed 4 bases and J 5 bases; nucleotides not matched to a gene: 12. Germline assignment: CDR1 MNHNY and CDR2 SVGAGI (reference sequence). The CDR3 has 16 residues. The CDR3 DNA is TGTGCCAGCAGTTTCCCGGGGGGGGAAAAAGGGGAGACCCAGTACTTC. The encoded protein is CASSFPGGEKGETQYF.

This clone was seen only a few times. Here the CDR3 reads CASSEPGEATEAFF. The DNA of the CDR3 is TGCGCCAGCAGTGAGCCCGGGGAGGCCACTGAAGCTTTCTTT. The chain has TRBV10-1 and TRBJ1-1; D remains ambiguous. This CDR3 is 14 amino acids long. CDR1 and CDR2 from the germline V gene are WNHNN and SYGVQD (reference sequence). V was shortened by 2 bases and J by 4 bases, with 11 bases between the two germline ends.

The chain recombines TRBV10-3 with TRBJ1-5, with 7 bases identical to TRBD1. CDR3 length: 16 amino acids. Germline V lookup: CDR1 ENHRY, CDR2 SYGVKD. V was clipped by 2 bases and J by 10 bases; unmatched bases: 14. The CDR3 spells CAISELDRVRVGPQHF. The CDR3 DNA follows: TGTGCCATCAGTGAGCTTGACAGGGTCCGCGTCGGTCCCCAGCATTTT.

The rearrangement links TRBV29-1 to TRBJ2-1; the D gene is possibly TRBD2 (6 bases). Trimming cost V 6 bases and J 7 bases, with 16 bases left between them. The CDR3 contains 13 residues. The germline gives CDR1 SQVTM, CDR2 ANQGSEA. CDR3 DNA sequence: TGCAGCGTCAAGCTCTTGCTAGCGAATGAGCAGTTCTTC. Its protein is CSVKLLLANEQFF.

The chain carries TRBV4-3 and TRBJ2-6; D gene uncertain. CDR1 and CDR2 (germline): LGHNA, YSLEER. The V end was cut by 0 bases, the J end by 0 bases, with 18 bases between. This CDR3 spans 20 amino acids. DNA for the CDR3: TGCGCCAGCAGCCAAGATCGGGTTCGTTCGGCAGTCTCTGGGGCCAACGTCCTGACTTTC. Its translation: CASSQDRVRSAVSGANVLTF.

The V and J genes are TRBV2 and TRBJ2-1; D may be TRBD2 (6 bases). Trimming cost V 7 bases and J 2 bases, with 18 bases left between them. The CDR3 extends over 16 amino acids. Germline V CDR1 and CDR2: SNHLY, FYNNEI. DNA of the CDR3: TGTGCCAGCACGGGACTCGCAACCCTAACCTACAATGAGCAGTTCTTC. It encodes CASTGLATLTYNEQFF.

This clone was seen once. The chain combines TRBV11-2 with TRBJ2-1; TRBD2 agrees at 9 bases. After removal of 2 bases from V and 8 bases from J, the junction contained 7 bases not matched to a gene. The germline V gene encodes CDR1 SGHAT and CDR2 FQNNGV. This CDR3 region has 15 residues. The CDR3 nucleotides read TGTGCCAGCAGCTTACGCGGGAGGGACGTGGATGAGCAGTTCTTC. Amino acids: CASSLRGRDVDEQFF.

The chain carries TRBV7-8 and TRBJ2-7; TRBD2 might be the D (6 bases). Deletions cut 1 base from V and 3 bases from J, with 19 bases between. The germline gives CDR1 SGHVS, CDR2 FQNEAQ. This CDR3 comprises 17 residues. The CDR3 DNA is TGTGCCAGCAGCTTAGTCGTCGCGGGCGTCGGGGGCTACGAGCAGTACTTC. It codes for CASSLVVAGVGGYEQYF.

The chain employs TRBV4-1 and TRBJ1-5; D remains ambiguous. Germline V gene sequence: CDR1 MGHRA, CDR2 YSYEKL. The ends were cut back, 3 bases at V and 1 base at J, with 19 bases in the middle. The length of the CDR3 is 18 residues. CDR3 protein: CASSHYFRVGSSNQPQHF. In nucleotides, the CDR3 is TGCGCCAGCAGCCATTATTTTCGGGTCGGCAGCAGCAATCAGCCCCAGCATTTT.

The DNA for the CDR3 is TGCGCCAGCAGCTCCTCCAACGCGAACACAGATACGCAGTATTTT. This codes for CASSSSNANTDTQYF. J is TRBJ2-3 and V is TRBV5-1; D ambiguous. The CDR3 extends over 15 amino acids. Germline V lookup: CDR1 SGHRS, CDR2 YFSETQ. V dropped 3 bases and J dropped 2 bases, with 13 bases sitting between them.

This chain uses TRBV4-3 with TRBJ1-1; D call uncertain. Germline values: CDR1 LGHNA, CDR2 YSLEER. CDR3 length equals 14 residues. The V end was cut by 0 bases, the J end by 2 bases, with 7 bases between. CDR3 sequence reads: CASSQDTGNTEAFF. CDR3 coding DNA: TGCGCCAGCAGCCAAGATACGGGAAACACTGAAGCTTTCTTT.

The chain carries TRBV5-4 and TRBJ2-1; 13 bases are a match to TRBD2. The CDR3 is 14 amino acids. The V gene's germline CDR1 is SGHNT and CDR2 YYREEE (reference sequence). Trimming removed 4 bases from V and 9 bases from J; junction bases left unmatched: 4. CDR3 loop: CASSPGLAGFEQFF. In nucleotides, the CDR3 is TGTGCCAGCAGCCCGGGACTAGCGGGGTTTGAGCAGTTCTTC.

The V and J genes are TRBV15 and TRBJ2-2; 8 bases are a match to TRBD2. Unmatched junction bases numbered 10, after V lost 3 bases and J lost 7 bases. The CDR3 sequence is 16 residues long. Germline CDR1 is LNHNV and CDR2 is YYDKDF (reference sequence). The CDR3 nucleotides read TGTGCCACCAGCAGCGTAAAGCGGGAGAATGTCGGGGAGCTGTTTTTT. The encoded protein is CATSSVKRENVGELFF. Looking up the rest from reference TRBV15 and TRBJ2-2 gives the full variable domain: DAMVIQNPRYQVTQFGKPVTLSCSQTLNHNVMYWYQQKSSQAPKLLFHYYDKDFNNEADTPDNFQSRRPNTSFCFLDIRSPGLGDTAMYLCATSSVKRENVGELFFGEGSRLTVL.

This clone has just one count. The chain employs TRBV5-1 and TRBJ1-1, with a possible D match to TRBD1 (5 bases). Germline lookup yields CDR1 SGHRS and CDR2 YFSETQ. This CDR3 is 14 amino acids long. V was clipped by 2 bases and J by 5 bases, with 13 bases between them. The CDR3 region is CASSFRDLWTEAFF. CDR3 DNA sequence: TGCGCCAGCAGCTTCAGGGATTTGTGGACTGAAGCTTTCTTT.

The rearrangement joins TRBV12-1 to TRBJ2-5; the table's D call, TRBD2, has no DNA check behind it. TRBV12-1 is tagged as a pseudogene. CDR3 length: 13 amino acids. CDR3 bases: TGTGCCAGCAGCCCGAGGGCCCAAGAGACCCAGTACTTC. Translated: CASSPRAQETQYF.

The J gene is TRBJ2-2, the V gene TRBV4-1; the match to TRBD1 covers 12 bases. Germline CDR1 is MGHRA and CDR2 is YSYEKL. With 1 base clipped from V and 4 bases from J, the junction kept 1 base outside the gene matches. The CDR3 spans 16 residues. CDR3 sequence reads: CASSQGDRGRTGELFF. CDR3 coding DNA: TGCGCCAGCAGCCAAGGGGACAGGGGGCGCACCGGGGAGCTGTTTTTT.

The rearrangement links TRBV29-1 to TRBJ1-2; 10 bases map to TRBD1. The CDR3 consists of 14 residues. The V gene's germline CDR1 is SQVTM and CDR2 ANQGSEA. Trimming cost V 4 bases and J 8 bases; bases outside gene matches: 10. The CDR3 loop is CSVAFVDRGPGYTF. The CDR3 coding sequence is TGCAGCGTTGCCTTCGTTGACAGGGGGCCGGGCTACACCTTC.

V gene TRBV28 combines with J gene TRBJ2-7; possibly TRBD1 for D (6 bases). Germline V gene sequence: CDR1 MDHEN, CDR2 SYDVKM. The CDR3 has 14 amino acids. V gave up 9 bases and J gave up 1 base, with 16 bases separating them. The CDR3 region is CASFKGTPSYEQYF. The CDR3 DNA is TGTGCCAGTTTCAAGGGGACACCTTCCTACGAGCAGTACTTC.

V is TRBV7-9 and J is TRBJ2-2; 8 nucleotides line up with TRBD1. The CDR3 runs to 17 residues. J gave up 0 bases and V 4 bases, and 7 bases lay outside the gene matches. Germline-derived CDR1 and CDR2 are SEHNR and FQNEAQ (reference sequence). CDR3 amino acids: CASSYRQGRANTGELFF. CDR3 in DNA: TGTGCCAGCAGCTATCGACAGGGGCGCGCGAACACCGGGGAGCTGTTTTTT. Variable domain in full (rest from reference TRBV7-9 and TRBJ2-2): DTGVSQNPRHKITKRGQNVTFRCDPISEHNRLYWYRQTLGQGPEFLTYFQNEAQLEKSRLLSDRFSAERPKGSFSTLEIQRTEQGDSAMYLCASSYRQGRANTGELFFGEGSRLTVL.

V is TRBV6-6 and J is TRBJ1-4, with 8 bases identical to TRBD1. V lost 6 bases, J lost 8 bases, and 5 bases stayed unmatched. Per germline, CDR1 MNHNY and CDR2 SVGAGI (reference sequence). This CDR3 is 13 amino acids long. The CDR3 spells CASRITGGEKLFF. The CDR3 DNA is TGTGCCAGCAGGATCACAGGGGGAGAAAAACTGTTTTTT.

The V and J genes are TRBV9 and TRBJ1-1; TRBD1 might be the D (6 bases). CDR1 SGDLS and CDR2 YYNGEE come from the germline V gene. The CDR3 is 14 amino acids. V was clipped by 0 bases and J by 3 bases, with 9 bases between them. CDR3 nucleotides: TGTGCCAGCAGCGTAGGGGCAGGGGACACTGAAGCTTTCTTT. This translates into CASSVGAGDTEAFF.

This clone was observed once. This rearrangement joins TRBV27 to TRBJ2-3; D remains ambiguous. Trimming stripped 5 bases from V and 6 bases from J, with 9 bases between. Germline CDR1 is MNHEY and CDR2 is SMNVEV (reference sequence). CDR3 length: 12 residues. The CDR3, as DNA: TGTGCCAGCAGTCCCCACTCGGATACGCAGTATTTT. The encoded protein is CASSPHSDTQYF.

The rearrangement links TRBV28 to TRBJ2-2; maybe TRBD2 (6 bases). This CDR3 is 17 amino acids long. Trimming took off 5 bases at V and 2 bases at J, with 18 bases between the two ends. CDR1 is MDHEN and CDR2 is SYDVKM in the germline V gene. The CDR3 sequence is CASSPLVEGFNTGELFF. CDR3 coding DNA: TGTGCCAGCAGTCCCCTTGTGGAGGGCTTCAACACCGGGGAGCTGTTTTTT.

The CDR3 protein is CASSKEGSIWGRRDTQYF. The DNA of the CDR3 is TGTGCCAGCAGCAAAGAAGGAAGTATATGGGGCCGAAGAGATACGCAGTATTTT. The rearrangement links TRBV21-1 to TRBJ2-3; the D call of TRBD1 is as the table states it, not checked on the DNA. TRBV21-1 corresponds to a pseudogene. The CDR3 runs to 18 residues.